The 10 T cell receptor beta chains below were found in one sample sequenced in a study of cytomegalovirus exposure and HLA in healthy donors. PCR involved 60 Vbeta and 13 Jbeta primers. Produced via immunoSEQ multiplex PCR; TCRdb's table is partial and in-frame only. The sample has fewer than 140,000 clones, over 70% seen once. Material: PBMCs. Receptors originate from a female donor in good health and CMV-seronegative.

This chain joins TRBV30 and TRBJ2-1; the match to TRBD1 covers 10 bases. The CDR3 is 13 amino acids. Looked up from germline, CDR1 is GTSNPN and CDR2 is SVGIG (reference sequence). V lost 2 bases, J lost 14 bases, and 9 bases stayed unmatched. The CDR3 is CAWSTYVGQGKFF. DNA for the CDR3: TGTGCCTGGAGTACCTATGTGGGACAGGGGAAGTTCTTC.

The chain recombines TRBV6-4 with TRBJ2-1, with TRBD1 identical over 12 bases. Germline V CDR1 and CDR2: MRHNA, SNTAGT. V shed 5 bases, J shed 8 bases, and the junction held 10 bases outside the gene matches. There are 16 residues in the CDR3. The CDR3 DNA reads as TGTGCCAGCAGTCCCGGGACAGGGGGCGGTCACGATGAGCAGTTCTTC. It encodes CASSPGTGGGHDEQFF.

The chain links TRBV29-1 to TRBJ1-3; TRBD1 agrees at 7 bases. The CDR3 consists of 15 residues. Trimming cost V 5 bases and J 0 bases; bases outside gene matches: 7. Per the germline V gene, CDR1 is SQVTM and CDR2 is ANQGSEA. CDR3 sequence: CSVRQDRFSGNTIYF. In DNA, the CDR3 is TGCAGCGTTCGGCAGGACAGGTTCTCTGGAAACACCATATATTTT.

V gene TRBV7-2 combines with J gene TRBJ2-7; 7 bases match TRBD2. The germline CDR1 and CDR2 sequences are SGHTA and FQGNSA. V shed 1 base and J 6 bases; nucleotides not matched to a gene: 9. This CDR3 has 15 amino acids. CDR3 in DNA: TGTGCCAGCAGCTTAGGCGGGAGTATTCACGCCGAGCAGTACTTC. Its translation: CASSLGGSIHAEQYF. The full variable domain, completed using reference TRBV7-2 and TRBJ2-7, is GAGVSQSPSNKVTEKGKDVELRCDPISGHTALYWYRQSLGQGLEFLIYFQGNSAPDKSGLPSDRFSAERTGGSVSTLTIQRTQQEDSAVYLCASSLGGSIHAEQYFGPGTRLTVT.

The rearrangement uses TRBV29-1 and TRBJ2-1, with 10 bases identical to TRBD1. The CDR3 runs 13 residues. Losses at the gene ends were 5 bases for V and 4 bases for J; bases not matched to a gene: 2. CDR1 and CDR2 from the germline V gene are SQVTM and ANQGSEA. The CDR3 is CSVRDRGYNEQFF. The CDR3 bases are TGCAGCGTTCGGGACAGGGGATACAATGAGCAGTTCTTC.

This clone appeared once. V usage is TRBV10-2 and J usage is TRBJ2-2, with TRBD2 matching over 9 bases. Losses at the gene ends were 6 bases for V and 7 bases for J; bases not matched to a gene: 3. This CDR3 has 13 residues. Germline CDR1 is WSHSY and CDR2 is SAAADI. The CDR3 nucleotides are TGCGCCAGCAGAGCGGGAGGTAACGGGGAGCTGTTTTTT. Amino acids: CASRAGGNGELFF.

The chain employs TRBV10-3 and TRBJ2-3, with 10 nucleotides matching TRBD2. V lost 5 bases and J lost 1; bases outside the gene matches: 6. Germline V gives CDR1 ENHRY, CDR2 SYGVKD. The CDR3 runs to 16 residues. The CDR3 loop is CAISITGTSGTDTQYF. The DNA for the CDR3 is TGTGCCATCAGTATCACCGGGACTAGCGGCACAGATACGCAGTATTTT.

The chain joins TRBV6-5 to TRBJ2-7, with D possibly TRBD1 on 5 matching bases. V was trimmed by 8 bases and J by 6 bases, leaving 20 bases between them. The CDR3 sequence is 14 residues long. Germline V gene lookup returns CDR1 MNHEY and CDR2 SVGAGI. The CDR3 loop is CASRPDGARGEQYF. CDR3 nucleotide sequence: TGTGCCAGCCGCCCGGATGGGGCACGAGGCGAGCAGTACTTC.

The chain recombines TRBV5-1 with TRBJ2-7, with 14 nucleotides matching TRBD2. V lost 0 bases and J lost 2; bases outside the gene matches: 13. This CDR3 comprises 20 residues. Germline V gene sequence: CDR1 SGHRS, CDR2 YFSETQ. The CDR3 loop is CASSLAPGLAGVSPPYEQYF. CDR3 coding DNA: TGCGCCAGCAGCTTGGCTCCGGGACTAGCGGGAGTAAGTCCCCCCTACGAGCAGTACTTC. Full variable domain (rest looked up from reference TRBV5-1 and TRBJ2-7): KAGVTQTPRYLIKTRGQQVTLSCSPISGHRSVSWYQQTPGQGLQFLFEYFSETQRNKGNFPGRFSGRQFSNSRSEMNVSTLELGDSALYLCASSLAPGLAGVSPPYEQYFGPGTRLTVT.

This chain connects TRBV4-2 to TRBJ2-4; possible D gene TRBD2, 6 bases. Trimming left V 4 bases short and J 2 bases short, with 12 bases between. CDR1 and CDR2 (germline): LGHNA, YNFKEQ. The CDR3 is 15 residues long. CDR3 region: CASSRARETKNIQYF. CDR3 bases: TGTGCCAGCAGCCGTGCCCGGGAGACCAAAAACATTCAGTACTTC.